This TCR beta chain is drawn from a study of radiotherapy plus CTLA-4 blockade in lung cancer. CDR1 is SGHRS, CDR2 YFSETQ, per germline. This CDR3 has 14 residues. Trimming removed 2 bases from V and 5 bases from J, with 13 bases in between. Measured with immunoSEQ multiplex PCR; TCRdb has only the in-frame clones, and not every one. The sample consists of around 63,000 clones, 70% to 80% of them appearing once. This receptor was obtained from a human donor with non-small cell lung cancer whose response to radiotherapy plus ipilimumab could not be evaluated. Some clones in this sample may be carry-over from other donors' samples. The source was peripheral blood, collected from a patient treated with radiotherapy plus ipilimumab. The chain combines TRBV5-1 with TRBJ1-2; no firm D call. Here the CDR3 reads CASSLDSPTYGYTF. The CDR3 region has the DNA TGCGCCAGCAGCTTAGATAGCCCTACATATGGCTACACCTTC.